Detailed here is one T cell receptor (beta chain). The record originates from a study of cytomegalovirus exposure and HLA in healthy donors. Profiling relied on immunoSEQ multiplex PCR, and the TCRdb table lists in-frame clones only, not all of them. Of tens of thousands of clones listed, approximately 95% are singletons. Sequencing was done on a sample of PBMCs. This receptor was obtained from a woman under 30 in good health and CMV-seronegative.

The CDR3 nucleotides read TGTGCGACCAGGCGGGGGATGAACACTGAAGCTTTCTTT. It yields the protein CATRRGMNTEAFF. This sequence joins TRBV2 and TRBJ1-1; TRBD1 is a possible D gene (5 bases). The V gene's germline CDR1 is SNHLY and CDR2 FYNNEI. CDR3 length: 13 residues.